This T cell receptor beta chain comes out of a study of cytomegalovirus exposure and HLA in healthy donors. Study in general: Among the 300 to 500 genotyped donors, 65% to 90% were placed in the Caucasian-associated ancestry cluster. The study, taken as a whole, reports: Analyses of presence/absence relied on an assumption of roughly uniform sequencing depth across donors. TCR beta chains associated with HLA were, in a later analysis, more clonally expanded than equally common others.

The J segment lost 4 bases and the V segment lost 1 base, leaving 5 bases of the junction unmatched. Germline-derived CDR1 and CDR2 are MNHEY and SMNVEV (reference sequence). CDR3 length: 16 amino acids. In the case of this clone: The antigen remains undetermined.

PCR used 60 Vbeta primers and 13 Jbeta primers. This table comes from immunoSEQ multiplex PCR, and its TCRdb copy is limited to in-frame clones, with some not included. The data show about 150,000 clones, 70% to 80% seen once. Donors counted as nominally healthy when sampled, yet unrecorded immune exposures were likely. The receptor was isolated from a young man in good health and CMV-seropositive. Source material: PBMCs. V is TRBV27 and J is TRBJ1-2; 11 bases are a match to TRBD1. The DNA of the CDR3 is TGTGCCAGCAGTTTATTAGGGACAGGGGGAGCCTATGGCTACACCTTC. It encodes CASSLLGTGGAYGYTF.